The present T cell receptor (beta chain) was sequenced within a study of T cells in Graves' hyperthyroidism and ophthalmopathy. Across the study: The blood sample was taken at first diagnosis, before treatment began. General study results and limits: Blood shared most expanded thyroid clonotypes above 0.001.

Researchers took RNA transcripts and amplified the TCR beta CDR3 regions from them. Initially, a first-round RT-PCR of the TCR CDR3 employed the HTBI primer set. TCRdb used MiXCR to reprocess the multiplex PCR reads, holding one entry per CDR3 protein. Here the sample spans roughly 720,000 distinct CDR3 sequences, around 16% being singletons. This clonotype was detected many times. Its target is unknown. Germline values: CDR1 MDHEN, CDR2 SYDVKM. CDR3 size: 15 residues. The V gene end was trimmed by 7 bases and the J gene end by 1 base; junction bases not matched to a gene: 9. The origin of this receptor is a man aged 50-59 years with Graves' hyperthyroidism. The rearrangement links TRBV28 to TRBJ2-7; 8 nucleotides align to TRBD1. Sequencing input: blood. The CDR3 region is CASNAGTGVSYEQYF. As DNA, the CDR3 is TGTGCCAGCAATGCCGGGACAGGCGTTTCCTACGAGCAGTACTTC.